What follows are 19 T cell receptor beta chains derived from one specimen sequenced in a study of shared clonotypes between healthy human individuals (dated by TCRdb to the early 2020s). Libraries were constructed by the immunoSEQ multiplex PCR assay. TCRdb holds this immuneACCESS table with in-frame rearrangements only. Some clones are missing; in checked studies, unresolved V genes explain under half, and the rest has no known cause. The sample profile shows around 1 million clones; 76% of them were found once. The ten biggest clones cover approximately 1.5% of the sample. The sample comprised memory CD4+ T cells sorted from blood. Explained via the paper, the cell subset or site label denotes: CD45RA-negative fraction. These receptors were obtained from a man aged 18 to 30 in good health.

At least ten counts were recorded for this clone. The chain recombines TRBV5-6 with TRBJ2-5; D gene ambiguous. Germline loops: CDR1 SGHDT, CDR2 YYEEEE. V was cut by 4 bases and J by 0 bases, with 16 bases left in between. The CDR3 runs 16 residues. The CDR3 sequence is CASSPGRGLYQETQYF. The DNA of the CDR3 is TGTGCCAGCAGCCCTGGGCGTGGCCTATACCAAGAGACCCAGTACTTC.

The sample holds one count of this clone. This chain connects TRBV18 to TRBJ2-7; D perhaps matches TRBD1 (6 bases). Germline loops: CDR1 KGHSH, CDR2 LQKENI. The CDR3 has 15 residues. V was pared by 3 bases and J by 2 bases, with 14 bases between. The CDR3 is CASSPPSQGTYEQYF. The CDR3 DNA is TGTGCCAGCTCACCCCCAAGCCAGGGGACCTACGAGCAGTACTTC.

The J gene is TRBJ1-1, the V gene TRBV19; TRBD1 might be the D (5 bases). From germline, CDR1 is LNHDA and CDR2 SQIVND (reference sequence). The CDR3 has 15 amino acids. Trimming took off 9 bases at V and 1 base at J, with 18 bases between the two ends. This chain's CDR3 is CASRSYGQGNTEAFF. CDR3 nucleotide sequence: TGTGCCAGCAGGTCCTACGGGCAGGGGAACACTGAAGCTTTCTTT. Full variable domain (outside the CDR3, taken from reference TRBV19 and TRBJ1-1): DGGITQSPKYLFRKEGQNVTLSCEQNLNHDAMYWYRQDPGQGLRLIYYSQIVNDFQKGDIAEGYSVSREKKESFPLTVTSAQKNPTAFYLCASRSYGQGNTEAFFGQGTRLTVV.

The V and J genes are TRBV6-1 and TRBJ1-2; no reliable D call. Germline assignment: CDR1 MNHNS and CDR2 SASEGT. This CDR3 has 13 amino acids. Trimming removed 4 bases at V and 2 bases at J, with 8 bases between. For the CDR3, the DNA is TGTGCCAGCAGTGTAGAAGAAAACTATGGCTACACCTTC. Translated: CASSVEENYGYTF.

The chain couples TRBV5-4 to TRBJ2-7; D uncertain. The V gene lost 1 base and the J gene lost 4 bases, with 15 bases spanning the gap. CDR1 and CDR2 (germline): SGHNT, YYREEE (reference sequence). The CDR3 length is 15 residues. The CDR3 region has the DNA TGTGCCAGCAGCTTGTCTGTTGACTCTAAATACGAGCAGTACTTC. Translation gives CASSLSVDSKYEQYF. The full variable domain, with the rest looked up from reference TRBV5-4 and TRBJ2-7, is ETGVTQSPTHLIKTRGQQVTLRCSSQSGHNTVSWYQQALGQGPQFIFQYYREEENGRGNFPPRFSGLQFPNYSSELNVNALELDDSALYLCASSLSVDSKYEQYFGPGTRLTVT.

The chain combines TRBV6-1 with TRBJ2-3, with D possibly matching TRBD2 (6 bases). Germline V CDR1 and CDR2: MNHNS, SASEGT. The germline V and J ends were trimmed by 7 bases and 2 bases, with 16 bases remaining between them. The CDR3 contains 15 residues. The CDR3 sequence is CASMRGTGNTDTQYF. In DNA, the CDR3 is TGTGCCAGCATGCGGGGTACTGGCAACACAGATACGCAGTATTTT.

The chain is built from TRBV7-9 and TRBJ2-7; no clear D gene. The CDR3 consists of 14 residues. Germline CDR1 is SEHNR and CDR2 is FQNEAQ (reference sequence). V gave up 1 base and J gave up 6 bases, with 13 bases separating them. In DNA form, the CDR3 reads TGTGCCAGCAGCTTAGAAAACAGATGGGGCGAGCAGTACTTC. Its translation is CASSLENRWGEQYF.

V gene TRBV7-6 combines with J gene TRBJ2-2; 8 bases map to TRBD1. Germline values: CDR1 SGHVS, CDR2 FNYEAQ. The CDR3 spans 15 residues. The J segment lost 4 bases and the V segment lost 6 bases, leaving 7 bases of the junction unmatched. As DNA, the CDR3 is TGTGCCAGCAGGCTGCAGGGGGCGAGCACCGGGGAGCTGTTTTTT. It translates to CASRLQGASTGELFF.

With respect to this clone: Possible read error: a much larger clone is one base away. This CDR3 is also generated by other DNA sequences in the sample. The CDR3 coding sequence is TGCGCCAGCAGCTTGGAGGGGGGCACTGAAGCTTTCTTT. Translating gives CASSLEGGTEAFF. This chain uses TRBV5-1 with TRBJ1-1; the D gene is possibly TRBD1 (6 bases). Deletions cut 0 bases from V and 4 bases from J, with 7 bases between. Germline loops: CDR1 SGHRS, CDR2 YFSETQ. The CDR3 contains 13 residues.

This clone has a single count. The chain employs TRBV6-7 and TRBJ1-2; 8 bases are a match to TRBD1. TRBV6-7 is filed as an ORF, its function uncertain. The CDR3 sequence is 20 residues long. J was trimmed by 0 bases and V by 2 bases; bases with no gene match: 17. This CDR3 is CASSYPEIWDRSRSNYGYTF. DNA of the CDR3: TGTGCCAGCAGTTACCCCGAAATATGGGACAGGAGCCGTTCTAACTATGGCTACACCTTC.

The chain recombines TRBV7-2 with TRBJ1-1, with D hard to call. Trimming cost V 6 bases and J 3 bases, with 11 bases left between them. Germline values: CDR1 SGHTA, CDR2 FQGNSA. This CDR3 comprises 13 residues. DNA of the CDR3: TGTGCCAGCAGAGTGACGGCGGACACTGAAGCTTTCTTT. It codes for CASRVTADTEAFF.

The chain couples TRBV6-5 to TRBJ1-1, with TRBD1 identical over 7 bases. The V and J ends lost 4 bases and 10 bases, in that order; junction bases with no gene match: 6. Germline V gene sequence: CDR1 MNHEY, CDR2 SVGAGI. This CDR3 contains 12 residues. The CDR3 DNA follows: TGTGCCAGCAGTTTCCGGGACAGTAGAGCTTTCTTT. This translates into CASSFRDSRAFF.

The genes are TRBV5-1 and TRBJ1-2, with TRBD1 as a possible D gene (5 bases). Germline assignment: CDR1 SGHRS and CDR2 YFSETQ. V was shortened by 4 bases and J by 5 bases, with 9 bases between the two germline ends. This CDR3 spans 12 amino acids. The CDR3 protein is CASSQDKYGYTF. CDR3 in DNA: TGCGCCAGCAGCCAGGACAAGTATGGCTACACCTTC. The full variable domain, rest sourced from reference TRBV5-1 and TRBJ1-2, is KAGVTQTPRYLIKTRGQQVTLSCSPISGHRSVSWYQQTPGQGLQFLFEYFSETQRNKGNFPGRFSGRQFSNSRSEMNVSTLELGDSALYLCASSQDKYGYTFGSGTRLTVV.

This clone has more than one count but fewer than ten. This chain connects TRBV30 to TRBJ1-2; TRBD1 might be the D (5 bases). V lost 1 base, J lost 0 bases, and 6 bases lay in between. CDR1 and CDR2 from the germline V gene are GTSNPN and SVGIG (reference sequence). The CDR3 extends over 13 amino acids. The CDR3 protein is CAWSAQANYGYTF. The CDR3, as DNA: TGTGCCTGGAGTGCACAGGCTAACTATGGCTACACCTTC.

A single count supports this clone. The chain is built from TRBV30 and TRBJ1-1; D is ambiguous. CDR1 is GTSNPN, CDR2 SVGIG, per germline (reference sequence). CDR3 length: 11 amino acids. Trimming removed 0 bases from V and 8 bases from J, with 7 bases in between. CDR3: CAWSVEVEAFF. DNA of the CDR3: TGTGCCTGGAGTGTGGAGGTCGAAGCTTTCTTT.

CDR3 sequence reads: CASSLDTTTNEKLFF. CDR3 DNA sequence: TGTGCCAGCAGCTTAGACACCACAACTAATGAAAAACTGTTTTTT. V is TRBV11-2 and J is TRBJ1-4; D ambiguous. V gave up 0 bases and J gave up 0 bases, with 5 bases separating them. The CDR3 totals 15 residues. Germline lookup yields CDR1 SGHAT and CDR2 FQNNGV.

This clone was detected once. The rearrangement uses TRBV5-6 and TRBJ2-1; perhaps TRBD2 as D (6 bases). Germline V gene data show CDR1 as SGHDT and CDR2 as YYEEEE. V lost 2 bases and J 6 bases, leaving 27 bases between the germline ends. The CDR3 has 19 amino acids. Here the CDR3 DNA reads TGTGCCAGCAGCTTCCCACAGAAACAAAAAGCGGGTGCCTCCAATGAGCAGTTCTTC. It codes for CASSFPQKQKAGASNEQFF.

V gene TRBV18 combines with J gene TRBJ2-7, with D perhaps TRBD1 (6 bases). CDR3 length equals 13 residues. Looked up from germline, CDR1 is KGHSH and CDR2 is LQKENI. Trimming took 6 bases from V and 3 from J, leaving 12 bases between them. CDR3 nucleotides: TGTGCCAGCTCGGCAGGGGCGCTCTACGAGCAGTACTTC. Translating it yields CASSAGALYEQYF.

The chain has TRBV2 and TRBJ2-1; 12 nucleotides line up with TRBD2. The CDR3 covers 15 residues. Germline V lookup: CDR1 SNHLY, CDR2 FYNNEI. J lost 6 bases, V lost 6 bases, and 6 bases had no gene match. In DNA form, the CDR3 reads TGTGCCAGCAGATACCCTAGCGGGGGGGCCAATGAGCAGTTCTTC. This sequence encodes CASRYPSGGANEQFF.